This T cell receptor (beta chain) originates from a study of PD-1 blockade in classical Hodgkin lymphoma. As for the study in general: The study gave patients nivolumab 3 mg/kg intravenously every 2 weeks. Findings and limits, study-wide: Diversity similar to that of newly diagnosed patients was seen at baseline in complete responders. Diversity in CD4+ TCRs, unlike that measured in CD8+ TCRs, had risen significantly by C4D1.

The table came from immunoSEQ multiplex PCR; TCRdb's copy has only in-frame clones and leaves some out. The table lists 13,000 or so clones, around 80% of them singletons. Worth noting for this clone: Its antigen is not identified. At one boundary the junction diverges from the germline segment, which might be a read error.

Each of the patients experienced relapse following autologous stem cell transplantation, and their brentuximab vedotin exposure differed. Each best response was a complete response, a partial response or progressive disease. The sequenced sample was peripheral blood mononuclear cells (PBMCs), obtained at baseline. This receptor was taken from a human donor with classical Hodgkin lymphoma.

The CDR3 region is CASSIWVKNIQYF. In nucleotides, the CDR3 is TGTGCCAGCAGTATATGGGTCAAAAACATTCAGTACTTC. V gene TRBV28 combines with J gene TRBJ2-4; D gene ambiguous. The V gene's germline CDR1 is MDHEN and CDR2 SYDVKM. The CDR3 spans 13 residues.